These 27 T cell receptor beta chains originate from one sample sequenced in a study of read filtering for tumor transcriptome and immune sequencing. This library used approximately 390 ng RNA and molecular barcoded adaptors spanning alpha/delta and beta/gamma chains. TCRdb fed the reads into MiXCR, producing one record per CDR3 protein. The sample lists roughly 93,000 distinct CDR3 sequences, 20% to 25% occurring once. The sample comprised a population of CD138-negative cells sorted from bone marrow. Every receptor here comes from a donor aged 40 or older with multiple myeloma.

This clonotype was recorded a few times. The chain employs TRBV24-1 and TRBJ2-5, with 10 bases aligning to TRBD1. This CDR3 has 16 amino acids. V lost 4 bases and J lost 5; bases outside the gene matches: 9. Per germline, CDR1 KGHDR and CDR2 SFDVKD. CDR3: CATSESGTGDGETQYF. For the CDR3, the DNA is TGTGCCACCAGTGAGTCCGGGACAGGGGACGGTGAGACCCAGTACTTC.

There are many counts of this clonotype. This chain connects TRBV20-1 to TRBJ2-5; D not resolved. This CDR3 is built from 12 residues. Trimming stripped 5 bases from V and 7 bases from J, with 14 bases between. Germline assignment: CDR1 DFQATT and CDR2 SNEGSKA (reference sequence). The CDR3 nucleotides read TGCAGTGCTTACGGGTCGACGGGGACCCAGTACTTC. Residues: CSAYGSTGTQYF.

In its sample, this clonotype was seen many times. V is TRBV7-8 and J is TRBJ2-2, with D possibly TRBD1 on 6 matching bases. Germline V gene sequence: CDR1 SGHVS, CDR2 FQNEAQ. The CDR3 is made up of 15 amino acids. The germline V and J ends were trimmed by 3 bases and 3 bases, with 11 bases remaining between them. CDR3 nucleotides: TGTGCCAGCAGCTTTCACAGGGCGGACACCGGGGAGCTGTTTTTT. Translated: CASSFHRADTGELFF.

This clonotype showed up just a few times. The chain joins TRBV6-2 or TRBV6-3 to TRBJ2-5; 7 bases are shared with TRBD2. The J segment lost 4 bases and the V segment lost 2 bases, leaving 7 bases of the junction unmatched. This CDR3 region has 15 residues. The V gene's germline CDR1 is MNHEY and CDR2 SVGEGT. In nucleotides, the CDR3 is TGTGCCAGCAGTTACACCGGACTAGTTTCAGAGACCCAGTACTTC. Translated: CASSYTGLVSETQYF.

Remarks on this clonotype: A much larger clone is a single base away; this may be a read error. The CDR3 sequence is CASSFVTPALNQPQHF. Here the CDR3 DNA reads TGTGCCAGCAGTTTTGTGACCCCGGCCCTAAATCAGCCCCAGCATTTT. The chain has TRBV28 and TRBJ1-5, with D hard to call. The CDR3 has 16 residues. Trimming took off 3 bases at V and 4 bases at J, with 16 bases between the two ends. From germline, CDR1 is MDHEN and CDR2 SYDVKM.

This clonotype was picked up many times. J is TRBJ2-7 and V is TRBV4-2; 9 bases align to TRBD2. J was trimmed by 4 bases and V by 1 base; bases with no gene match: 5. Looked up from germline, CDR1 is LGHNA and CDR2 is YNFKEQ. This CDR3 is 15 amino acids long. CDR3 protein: CASSQVLAGHYEQYF. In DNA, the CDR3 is TGTGCCAGCAGCCAAGTCCTAGCGGGACATTACGAGCAGTACTTC.

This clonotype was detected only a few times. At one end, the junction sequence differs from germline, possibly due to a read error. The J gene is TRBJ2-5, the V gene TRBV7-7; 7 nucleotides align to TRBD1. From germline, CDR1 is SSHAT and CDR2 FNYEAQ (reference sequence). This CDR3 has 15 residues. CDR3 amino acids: CASSLGGSRQETQYF. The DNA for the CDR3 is TGTGCTAGCAGCTTAGGGGGCAGCCGCCAAGAGACCCAGTACTTC.

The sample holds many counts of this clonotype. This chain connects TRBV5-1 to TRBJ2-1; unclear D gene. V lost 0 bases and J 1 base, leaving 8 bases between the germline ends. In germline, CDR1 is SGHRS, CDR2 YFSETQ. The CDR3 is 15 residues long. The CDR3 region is CASSLDNLSYNEQFF. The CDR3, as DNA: TGCGCCAGCAGCTTGGACAATCTTTCCTACAATGAGCAGTTCTTC.

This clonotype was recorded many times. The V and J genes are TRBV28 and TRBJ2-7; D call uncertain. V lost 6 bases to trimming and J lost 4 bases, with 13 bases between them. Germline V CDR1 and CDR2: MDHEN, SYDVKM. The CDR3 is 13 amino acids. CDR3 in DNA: TGTGCCAGCAGCCCCGGCAGGCGTTACGAGCAGTACTTC. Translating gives CASSPGRRYEQYF.

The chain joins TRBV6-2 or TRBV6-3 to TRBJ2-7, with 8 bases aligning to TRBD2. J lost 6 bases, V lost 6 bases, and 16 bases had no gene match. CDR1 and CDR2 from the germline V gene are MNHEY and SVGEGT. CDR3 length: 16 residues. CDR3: CASSPGAGGPQGEQYF. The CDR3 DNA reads TGTGCCAGCAGCCCTGGCGCGGGGGGCCCACAGGGCGAGCAGTACTTC.

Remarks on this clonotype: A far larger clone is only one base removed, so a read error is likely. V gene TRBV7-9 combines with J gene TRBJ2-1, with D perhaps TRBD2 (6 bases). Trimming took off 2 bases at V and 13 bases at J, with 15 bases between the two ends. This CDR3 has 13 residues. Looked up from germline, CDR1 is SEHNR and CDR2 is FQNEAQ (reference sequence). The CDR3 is CASSLSREETQFF. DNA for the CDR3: TGTGCCAGCAGCTTAAGCAGGGAGGAGACCCAGTTCTTC.

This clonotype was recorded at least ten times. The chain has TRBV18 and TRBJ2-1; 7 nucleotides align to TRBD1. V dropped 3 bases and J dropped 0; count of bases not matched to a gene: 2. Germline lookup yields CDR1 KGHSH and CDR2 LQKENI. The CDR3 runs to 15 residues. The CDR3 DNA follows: TGTGCCAGCTCACCTCAGGGGGTCTCCTACAATGAGCAGTTCTTC. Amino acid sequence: CASSPQGVSYNEQFF.

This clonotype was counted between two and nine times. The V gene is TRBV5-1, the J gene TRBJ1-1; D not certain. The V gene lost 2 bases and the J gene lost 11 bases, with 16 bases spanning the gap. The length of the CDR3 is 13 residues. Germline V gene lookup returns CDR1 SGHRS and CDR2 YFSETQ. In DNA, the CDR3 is TGCGCCAGCAGCTTTAGTCCGGGCCGAGGGGCTTTCTTT. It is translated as CASSFSPGRGAFF. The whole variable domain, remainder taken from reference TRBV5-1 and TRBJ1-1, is KAGVTQTPRYLIKTRGQQVTLSCSPISGHRSVSWYQQTPGQGLQFLFEYFSETQRNKGNFPGRFSGRQFSNSRSEMNVSTLELGDSALYLCASSFSPGRGAFFGQGTRLTVV.

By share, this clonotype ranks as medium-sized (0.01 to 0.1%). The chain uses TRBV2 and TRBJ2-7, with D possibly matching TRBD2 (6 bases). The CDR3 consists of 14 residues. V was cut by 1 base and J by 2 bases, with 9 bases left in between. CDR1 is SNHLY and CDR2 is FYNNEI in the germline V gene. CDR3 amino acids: CASSEGTGAYEQYF. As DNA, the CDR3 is TGTGCCAGCAGTGAAGGGACGGGAGCCTACGAGCAGTACTTC.

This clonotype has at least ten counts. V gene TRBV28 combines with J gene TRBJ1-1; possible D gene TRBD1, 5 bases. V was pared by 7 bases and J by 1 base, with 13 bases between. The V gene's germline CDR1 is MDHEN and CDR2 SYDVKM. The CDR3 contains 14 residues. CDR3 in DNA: TGTGCCAGCAACACAGCTGGGGCGAACACTGAAGCTTTCTTT. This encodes CASNTAGANTEAFF.

CDR3 residues: CASSLTGGAHTEAFF. The CDR3 nucleotides are TGTGCCAGCAGTTTGACGGGAGGGGCGCACACTGAAGCTTTCTTT. This sequence joins TRBV12-3 or TRBV12-4 and TRBJ1-1, with D maybe TRBD1 (5 bases). The CDR3 spans 15 residues. V was clipped by 3 bases and J by 3 bases, with 14 bases between them.

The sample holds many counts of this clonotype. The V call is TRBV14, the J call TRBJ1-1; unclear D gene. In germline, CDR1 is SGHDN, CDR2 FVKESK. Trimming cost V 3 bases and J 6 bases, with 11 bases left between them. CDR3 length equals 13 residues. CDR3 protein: CASSHGLRAEAFF. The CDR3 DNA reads TGTGCCAGCAGCCACGGCTTGAGGGCTGAAGCTTTCTTT. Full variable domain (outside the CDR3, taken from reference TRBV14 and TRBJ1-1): EAGVTQFPSHSVIEKGQTVTLRCDPISGHDNLYWYRRVMGKEIKFLLHFVKESKQDESGMPNNRFLAERTGGTYSTLKVQPAELEDSGVYFCASSHGLRAEAFFGQGTRLTVV.

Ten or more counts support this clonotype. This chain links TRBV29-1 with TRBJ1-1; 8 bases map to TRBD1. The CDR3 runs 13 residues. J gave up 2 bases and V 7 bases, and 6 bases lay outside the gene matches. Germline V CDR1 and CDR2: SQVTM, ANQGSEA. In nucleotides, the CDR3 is TGCAGCGGGAGAACAGGGGGAAACACTGAAGCTTTCTTT. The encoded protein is CSGRTGGNTEAFF.

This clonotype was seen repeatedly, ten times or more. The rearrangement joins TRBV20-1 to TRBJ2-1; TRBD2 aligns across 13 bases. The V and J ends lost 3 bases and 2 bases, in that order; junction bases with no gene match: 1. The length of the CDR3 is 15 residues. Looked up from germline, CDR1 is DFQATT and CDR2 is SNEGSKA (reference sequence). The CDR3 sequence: CSARGLAGTYNEQFF. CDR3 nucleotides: TGCAGTGCTAGGGGACTAGCGGGGACCTACAATGAGCAGTTCTTC.

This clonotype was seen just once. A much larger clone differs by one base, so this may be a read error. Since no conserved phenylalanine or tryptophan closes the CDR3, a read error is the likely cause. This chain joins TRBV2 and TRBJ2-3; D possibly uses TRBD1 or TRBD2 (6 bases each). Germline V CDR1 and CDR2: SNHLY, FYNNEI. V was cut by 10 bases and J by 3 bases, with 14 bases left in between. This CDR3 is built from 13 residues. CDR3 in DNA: TGTGCCACTACTCCGGGGGCGACAGATACGCAGTATTTA. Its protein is CATTPGATDTQYL.

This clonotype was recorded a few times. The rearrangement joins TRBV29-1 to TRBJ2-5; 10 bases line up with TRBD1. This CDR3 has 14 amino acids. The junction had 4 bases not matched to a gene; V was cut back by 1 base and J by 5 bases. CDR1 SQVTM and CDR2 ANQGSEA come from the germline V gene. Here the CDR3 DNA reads TGCAGCGTTGAAGGACAGGGGGCCGGGGAGACCCAGTACTTC. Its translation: CSVEGQGAGETQYF.

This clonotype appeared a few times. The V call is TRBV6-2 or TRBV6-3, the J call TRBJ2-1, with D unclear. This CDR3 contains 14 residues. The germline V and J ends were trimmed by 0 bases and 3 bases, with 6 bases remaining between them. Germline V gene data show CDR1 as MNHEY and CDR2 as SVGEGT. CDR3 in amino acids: CASSYSGFYNEQFF. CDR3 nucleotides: TGTGCCAGCAGTTACTCGGGGTTCTACAATGAGCAGTTCTTC.

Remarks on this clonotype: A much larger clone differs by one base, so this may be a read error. The chain's CDR3 is CASSVSGQGDGEPFF. The CDR3 coding sequence is TGTGCCAGCAGCGTGTCGGGACAGGGGGACGGGGAGCCGTTTTTT. The gene calls are TRBV9 and TRBJ2-2; 11 bases are shared with TRBD1. Germline CDR1 reads SGDLS; CDR2 reads YYNGEE. The CDR3 is 15 amino acids.

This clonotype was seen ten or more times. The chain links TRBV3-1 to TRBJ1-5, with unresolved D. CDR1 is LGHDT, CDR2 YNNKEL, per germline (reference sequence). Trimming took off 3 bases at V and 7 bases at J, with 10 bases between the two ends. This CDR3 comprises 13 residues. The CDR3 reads CASSHGLGQPQHF. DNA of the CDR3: TGTGCCAGCAGCCATGGACTTGGGCAGCCCCAGCATTTT.

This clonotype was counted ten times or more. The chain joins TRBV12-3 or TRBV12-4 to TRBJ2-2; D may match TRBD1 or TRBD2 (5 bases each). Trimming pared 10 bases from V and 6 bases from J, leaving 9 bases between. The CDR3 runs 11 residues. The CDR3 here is CATRGAGELFF. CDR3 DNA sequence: TGTGCCACCCGGGGCGCCGGGGAGCTGTTTTTT.

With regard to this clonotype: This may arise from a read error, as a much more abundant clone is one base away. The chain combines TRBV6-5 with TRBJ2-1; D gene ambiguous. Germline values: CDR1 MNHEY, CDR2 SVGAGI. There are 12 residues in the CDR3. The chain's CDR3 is CASSYKGNEPFF. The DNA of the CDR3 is TGTGCCAGCAGTTATAAGGGCAATGAGCCGTTCTTC.

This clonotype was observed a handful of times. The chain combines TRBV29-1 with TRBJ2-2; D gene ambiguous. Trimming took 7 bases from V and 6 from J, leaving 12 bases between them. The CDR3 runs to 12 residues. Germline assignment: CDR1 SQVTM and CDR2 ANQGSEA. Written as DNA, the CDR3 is TGCAGCGCATCAACCGGGTCCGGGGAGCTGTTTTTT. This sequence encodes CSASTGSGELFF.